This entry lists 22 T cell receptor beta chains sequenced from one sample in a study of T cell responses to AZD1222 COVID-19 vaccine. Method: immunoSEQ multiplex PCR; TCRdb's copy keeps in-frame clones and lacks some. The sample consists of about 180,000 clones, roughly 88% of them appearing once. The material was peripheral blood, obtained 28 days after the second AZD1222 dose. The receptors shown here come from an adult who received the AZD1222 COVID-19 vaccine.

The chain uses TRBV5-4 and TRBJ2-1; D gene ambiguous. CDR1 and CDR2 (germline): SGHNT, YYREEE (reference sequence). CDR3 length: 17 residues. Trimming pared 0 bases from V and 0 bases from J, leaving 13 bases between. The CDR3 spells CASSLEGTRSSYNEQFF. The CDR3, as DNA: TGTGCCAGCAGCTTGGAGGGTACAAGGAGCTCCTACAATGAGCAGTTCTTC.

V gene TRBV9 combines with J gene TRBJ2-5, with D tentatively TRBD1 (6 bases). V gave up 4 bases and J gave up 4 bases, with 17 bases separating them. The CDR3 loop spans 15 amino acids. Germline assignment: CDR1 SGDLS and CDR2 YYNGEE. CDR3 in amino acids: CASSTLTGMTETQYF. CDR3 bases: TGTGCCAGCAGCACCCTCACAGGGATGACAGAGACCCAGTACTTC. Using reference TRBV9 and TRBJ2-5 for the parts outside the CDR3, the full variable domain is DSGVTQTPKHLITATGQRVTLRCSPRSGDLSVYWYQQSLDQGLQFLIQYYNGEERAKGNILERFSAQQFPDLHSELNLSSLELGDSALYFCASSTLTGMTETQYFGPGTRLLVL.

This rearrangement joins TRBV6-5 to TRBJ2-7; D is ambiguous. The V and J ends lost 7 bases and 5 bases respectively, with 15 bases between them. Germline CDR1 reads MNHEY; CDR2 reads SVGAGI. This CDR3 is built from 13 residues. In DNA form, the CDR3 reads TGTGCCAGCACCGAATTAGAAGGGAACGAGCAGTACTTC. It codes for CASTELEGNEQYF.

The CDR3 DNA follows: TGTGCCAGTAGTACGTCTGGACTCGTAGTGCTTAGCACAGATACGCAGTATTTT. Amino acids: CASSTSGLVVLSTDTQYF. The J gene is TRBJ2-3, the V gene TRBV19, with D perhaps TRBD2 (5 bases). Between the trimmed V and J ends, which lost 4 bases and 0 bases, there was a span of 20 bases. This CDR3 comprises 18 residues. Germline V gives CDR1 LNHDA, CDR2 SQIVND (reference sequence).

The chain couples TRBV7-2 to TRBJ2-1; no firm D call. In germline, CDR1 is SGHTA, CDR2 FQGNSA. Trimming cost V 6 bases and J 5 bases, with 20 bases left between them. The CDR3 totals 16 residues. CDR3 region: CASRSYGVGDNNEQFF. CDR3 nucleotides: TGTGCCAGCAGATCTTATGGAGTCGGTGACAACAATGAGCAGTTCTTC.

This chain links TRBV7-2 with TRBJ2-2; 8 positions agree with TRBD2. V shed 2 bases and J 2 bases; nucleotides not matched to a gene: 4. The germline gives CDR1 SGHTA, CDR2 FQGNSA. The CDR3 sequence is 16 residues long. The CDR3 bases are TGTGCCAGCAGCTTAAACGGGGGGGCCAACACCGGGGAGCTGTTTTTT. This translates into CASSLNGGANTGELFF.

V and J are TRBV30 and TRBJ1-5, with 8 bases matching TRBD1. In germline, CDR1 is GTSNPN, CDR2 SVGIG (reference sequence). V gave up 0 bases and J gave up 1 base; unmatched junction bases: 8. The CDR3 has 17 amino acids. The CDR3 sequence is CAWSVGTGPWSNQPQHF. As DNA, the CDR3 is TGTGCCTGGAGTGTAGGGACAGGTCCCTGGAGCAATCAGCCCCAGCATTTT. The complete variable domain, with remaining parts taken from reference TRBV30 and TRBJ1-5, reads SQTIHQWPATLVQPVGSPLSLECTVEGTSNPNLYWYRQAAGRGLQLLFYSVGIGQISSEVPQNLSASRPQDRQFILSSKKLLLSDSGFYLCAWSVGTGPWSNQPQHFGDGTRLSIL.

The chain is built from TRBV5-1 and TRBJ2-1, with unresolved D. The CDR3 is 14 amino acids. Germline V CDR1 and CDR2: SGHRS, YFSETQ. Trimming pared 2 bases from V and 7 bases from J, leaving 13 bases between. As DNA, the CDR3 is TGCGCCAGCAGCTTCTCGGAGCTTCCGAATGAGCAGTTCTTC. It translates to CASSFSELPNEQFF.

The chain combines TRBV6-5 with TRBJ2-5; D is undetermined. Germline lookup yields CDR1 MNHEY and CDR2 SVGAGI. This CDR3 is 12 amino acids long. V lost 7 bases and J 2 bases, leaving 8 bases between the germline ends. The CDR3, as DNA: TGTGCCAGCACCCTACCACAAGAGACCCAGTACTTC. It encodes CASTLPQETQYF.

The rearrangement links TRBV4-2 to TRBJ1-4; D may be TRBD1 (6 bases). V was clipped by 1 base and J by 5 bases, with 11 bases between them. This CDR3 has 15 residues. Germline V CDR1 and CDR2: LGHNA, YNFKEQ. The CDR3 DNA reads TGTGCCAGCAGCCAAGTAGGCCAGGGGAATGAAAAACTGTTTTTT. It translates to CASSQVGQGNEKLFF.

V is TRBV6-5 and J is TRBJ1-1, with a tentative D call TRBD1 (5 bases). Per the germline V gene, CDR1 is MNHEY and CDR2 is SVGAGI. The CDR3 is 15 residues long. V was pared by 0 bases and J by 3 bases, with 11 bases between. This CDR3 is CASSYSRGGDTEAFF. In DNA form, the CDR3 reads TGTGCCAGCAGTTACTCTAGAGGAGGGGACACTGAAGCTTTCTTT.

The sample holds a few counts of this clone. J is TRBJ1-6 and V is TRBV11-2; maybe TRBD1 (5 bases). From germline, CDR1 is SGHAT and CDR2 FQNNGV. The CDR3 has 13 residues. V was trimmed by 1 base and J by 14 bases, leaving 12 bases between them. The DNA for the CDR3 is TGTGCCAGCAGCTTAGTCCAGGGAAAGTCCCTCCACTTT. Encoded protein: CASSLVQGKSLHF.

V gene TRBV6-1 combines with J gene TRBJ2-4; 9 nucleotides match TRBD1. CDR1 is MNHNS, CDR2 SASEGT, per germline. Trimming at V came to 2 bases and at J to 8 bases, leaving 10 bases not matched to a gene. The CDR3 consists of 16 residues. The CDR3 DNA reads TGTGCCAGCAGTGAAATTGGACAGGGGCCTCAGGACATTCAGTACTTC. It encodes CASSEIGQGPQDIQYF.

This chain connects TRBV30 to TRBJ1-2, with D possibly being TRBD1 (5 bases). This CDR3 region has 15 residues. Trimming shortened V by 0 bases and J by 4 bases, and 15 bases separated the two germline ends. CDR1 GTSNPN and CDR2 SVGIG come from the germline V gene (reference sequence). CDR3 sequence (DNA): TGTGCCTGGAGTGTTTCCCCAGGGATAAGCTATGGCTACACCTTC. Translation gives CAWSVSPGISYGYTF. Full variable domain (outside the CDR3, taken from reference TRBV30 and TRBJ1-2): SQTIHQWPATLVQPVGSPLSLECTVEGTSNPNLYWYRQAAGRGLQLLFYSVGIGQISSEVPQNLSASRPQDRQFILSSKKLLLSDSGFYLCAWSVSPGISYGYTFGSGTRLTVV.

In nucleotides, the CDR3 is TGTGCCAGCAGTGACCCCGGGAGGTCCCTCAATCAGCCCCAGCATTTT. Translated: CASSDPGRSLNQPQHF. The J gene is TRBJ1-5, the V gene TRBV6-1, with no clear D. CDR3 length equals 16 residues. The germline V gene encodes CDR1 MNHNS and CDR2 SASEGT. V was clipped by 3 bases and J by 3 bases, with 15 bases between them.

V is TRBV7-9 and J is TRBJ1-2; 7 bases line up with TRBD1. Germline loops: CDR1 SEHNR, CDR2 FQNEAQ (reference sequence). The CDR3 loop spans 15 amino acids. After removal of 2 bases from V and 4 bases from J, the junction contained 7 bases not matched to a gene. The CDR3 loop is CASSLWDREFYGYTF. For the CDR3, the DNA is TGTGCCAGCAGCTTATGGGACAGAGAATTCTATGGCTACACCTTC.

This chain joins TRBV5-1 and TRBJ1-1; no firm D call. The length of the CDR3 is 14 residues. Trimming shortened V by 5 bases and J by 1 base, and 12 bases separated the two germline ends. Germline V gene lookup returns CDR1 SGHRS and CDR2 YFSETQ. The DNA of the CDR3 is TGCGCCAGCAGGTGGAGTTCTGAGAACACTGAAGCTTTCTTT. It codes for CASRWSSENTEAFF.

The chain employs TRBV30 and TRBJ1-5, with D perhaps matching TRBD1 (5 bases). In germline, CDR1 is GTSNPN, CDR2 SVGIG (reference sequence). Trimming removed 0 bases at V and 5 bases at J, with 11 bases between. The CDR3 runs 14 residues. Here the CDR3 DNA reads TGTGCCTGGAGTGTACGGGACGGAGATCAGCCCCAGCATTTT. This encodes CAWSVRDGDQPQHF.

J is TRBJ2-1 and V is TRBV19; no clear D gene. CDR1 and CDR2 (germline): LNHDA, SQIVND (reference sequence). Between the trimmed V and J ends, which lost 2 bases and 4 bases, there was a span of 15 bases. This CDR3 has 16 amino acids. The CDR3 spells CASSISAHFAYNEQFF. CDR3 bases: TGTGCCAGTAGTATATCAGCGCATTTTGCGTACAATGAGCAGTTCTTC.

J is TRBJ2-1 and V is TRBV7-2, with 8 nucleotides matching TRBD2. The CDR3 is 15 amino acids. CDR1 is SGHTA, CDR2 FQGNSA, per germline. Germline trimming cut 1 base from V and 1 base from J; bases unmatched to any gene: 0. CDR3: CASSLGGGSYNEQFF. DNA of the CDR3: TGTGCCAGCAGCTTAGGCGGGGGGTCCTACAATGAGCAGTTCTTC.

The chain couples TRBV29-1 to TRBJ1-2; tentatively, D is TRBD1 (6 bases). CDR3 length: 13 residues. With 0 bases removed from V and 7 bases from J, the gap between germline ends came to 12 bases. CDR1 is SQVTM, CDR2 ANQGSEA, per germline. The CDR3 DNA reads TGCAGCGTTGAAGAGGGGGCCATGGGTGGCTACACCTTC. This encodes CSVEEGAMGGYTF.

In its sample, this clone was seen once. This chain joins TRBV11-3 and TRBJ2-2; the match to TRBD2 covers 11 bases. This CDR3 comprises 18 residues. Germline lookup yields CDR1 SGHNT and CDR2 YENEEA. The ends lost 2 bases at V and 5 bases at J; junction bases unmatched: 10. The CDR3 sequence: CASSLRSSGGPRTGELFF. The CDR3 DNA reads as TGTGCCAGCAGCTTACGTTCTAGCGGGGGGCCGAGGACCGGGGAGCTGTTTTTT.